The TCR beta chain described here comes from a study of blood T cell repertoires in COVID-19. Whole-study context: COVID-19 samples, acute and convalescent, were from the United States, Italy and Spain. PBMCs, B-cell-depleted T cells, or T cells provided the cDNA or gDNA that made up the material.

This clone was found once. The CDR3 has 15 amino acids. In germline, CDR1 is SGHNT, CDR2 YYREEE (reference sequence). Trimming took 3 bases from V and 3 from J; bases not matched to a gene: 6. Original data processing: Amplification with reference gene primers provided the estimates of nucleated cell counts. Assay: immunoSEQ multiplex PCR; the TCRdb copy retains only in-frame clones and omits some. V, J and clone size are those of that table, while D and trimming were read from the DNA. This sample carries over 30,000 clones, 60% to 80% of them seen once, and the ten largest clones take 16%. This receptor was identified in a human donor in a cohort sampled during active COVID-19. The J gene is TRBJ2-7, the V gene TRBV5-4; 10 bases agree with TRBD2. Material for sequencing was peripheral blood. The CDR3 loop is CASSSAGTSVYEQYF. The CDR3 nucleotides are TGTGCCAGCAGCTCCGCCGGGACTAGCGTCTACGAGCAGTACTTC.